This entry is about one T cell receptor (beta chain). The germline V gene has CDR1 MGHRA and CDR2 YSYEKL. CDR3 length: 12 residues. V was shortened by 6 bases and J by 2 bases, with 8 bases between the two germline ends. Followed longitudinally, the Seattle patients had been enrolled during active infection. Produced via immunoSEQ multiplex PCR; TCRdb's table is partial and in-frame only. The sample carries hundreds of thousands of clones, around nine tenths recorded once. This record comes from a study of blood T cell repertoires in COVID-19. On the study more broadly: From the United States, Italy and Spain came samples of acute and convalescent COVID-19. The analysed material was cDNA or gDNA that came from T cells, B-cell-depleted T cells, or PBMCs.

The receptor's source is a woman aged 25 to 39 with COVID-19, enrolled during active disease. Sequencing was done on a sample of peripheral blood. This chain links TRBV4-1 with TRBJ2-7; D unclear. CDR3: CASRSEAYEQYF. The CDR3 nucleotides read TGCGCCAGCAGGAGTGAGGCCTACGAGCAGTACTTC.